Listed below are T cell receptor beta chains from one sample, sequenced in a study of T cells after yellow fever vaccination. TCRdb itself ran the 5' RACE reads through MiXCR, one entry per CDR3 protein. The table includes some 600,000 distinct CDR3 sequences, 10% to 15% detected once. Sequencing used PBMCs, obtained on the day of the yellow fever booster vaccination. The source is a man in his thirties or forties who received the YFV17D yellow fever vaccine. CDR3s include the opening cysteine and the closing phenylalanine or tryptophan. The order of the fields is clone size, V gene, CDR3 length, D gene, J gene, CDR3 protein, CDR3 DNA. D genes are given only for firm matches. A row's size may be missing; if present it is once, few, many or a size class.

abundance: .; v_gene: TRBV20-1; len: 14; d_gene: .; j_gene: TRBJ2-3; CDR3aa: CSASIQGGTDTQYF; CDR3nt: TGCAGTGCTAGCATACAGGGTGGCACAGATACGCAGTATTTT
abundance: .; v_gene: TRBV20-1; len: 13; d_gene: TRBD1; j_gene: TRBJ1-2; CDR3aa: CSAIRDRNYGYTF; CDR3nt: TGCAGTGCTATAAGGGACAGGAACTATGGCTACACCTTC
abundance: .; v_gene: TRBV5-1; len: 15; d_gene: .; j_gene: TRBJ2-3; CDR3aa: CASSWTQGLSDTQYF; CDR3nt: TGCGCCAGCAGCTGGACGCAGGGTTTGTCAGATACGCAGTATTTT
abundance: .; v_gene: TRBV5-1; len: 16; d_gene: .; j_gene: TRBJ2-2; CDR3aa: CASRGEAGLNTGELFF; CDR3nt: TGCGCCAGCAGAGGGGAGGCAGGGTTGAACACCGGGGAGCTGTTTTTT
abundance: .; v_gene: TRBV5-4; len: 16; d_gene: .; j_gene: TRBJ1-1; CDR3aa: CASSLGGAGVNTEAFF; CDR3nt: TGTGCCAGCAGCTTGGGGGGGGCAGGAGTGAACACTGAAGCTTTCTTT
abundance: .; v_gene: TRBV3-1; len: 15; d_gene: .; j_gene: TRBJ1-1; CDR3aa: CASSQDTLIGTEAFF; CDR3nt: TGTGCCAGCAGCCAAGATACCCTCATCGGGACTGAAGCTTTCTTT
abundance: few; v_gene: TRBV20-1; len: 19; d_gene: TRBD2; j_gene: TRBJ2-7; CDR3aa: CSAPPLPTSGRVSSYEQYF; CDR3nt: TGCAGTGCGCCACCTTTACCGACTAGCGGGAGGGTTAGCTCCTACGAGCAGTACTTC
abundance: few; v_gene: TRBV18; len: 16; d_gene: TRBD2; j_gene: TRBJ2-4; CDR3aa: CASSPPQTTSGNIQYF; CDR3nt: TGTGCCAGCTCACCACCTCAAACGACTAGCGGAAACATTCAGTACTTC
abundance: .; v_gene: TRBV6-1; len: 13; d_gene: .; j_gene: TRBJ2-7; CDR3aa: CASTVSLSGEQYF; CDR3nt: TGTGCCAGCACAGTTTCTCTAAGCGGCGAGCAGTACTTC
abundance: few; v_gene: TRBV9; len: 14; d_gene: .; j_gene: TRBJ2-3; CDR3aa: CASGKEGLTDTQYF; CDR3nt: TGTGCCAGCGGAAAGGAGGGCCTTACAGATACGCAGTATTTT
abundance: .; v_gene: TRBV10-3; len: 13; d_gene: TRBD1; j_gene: TRBJ2-7; CDR3aa: CAIGAGGEGEQYF; CDR3nt: TGTGCCATCGGGGCAGGGGGTGAAGGCGAGCAGTACTTC
abundance: many; v_gene: TRBV9; len: 12; d_gene: .; j_gene: TRBJ2-7; CDR3aa: CASSVDGYEQYF; CDR3nt: TGTGCCAGCAGTGTGGATGGGTACGAGCAGTACTTC
abundance: few; v_gene: TRBV3-1; len: 16; d_gene: TRBD2; j_gene: TRBJ2-5; CDR3aa: CASSQDFRASGETQYF; CDR3nt: TGTGCCAGCAGCCAAGATTTTCGGGCTAGCGGAGAGACCCAGTACTTC
abundance: many; v_gene: TRBV12-3/TRBV12-4; len: 16; d_gene: TRBD1; j_gene: TRBJ2-7; CDR3aa: CASSLGYRQGWGEQYF; CDR3nt: TGTGCCAGCAGTTTAGGGTATCGACAGGGCTGGGGGGAGCAGTACTTC
abundance: .; v_gene: TRBV10-3; len: 13; d_gene: .; j_gene: TRBJ1-5; CDR3aa: CAISGGGNQPQHF; CDR3nt: TGTGCCATCAGCGGGGGAGGGAATCAGCCCCAGCATTTT
abundance: many; v_gene: TRBV7-8; len: 15; d_gene: .; j_gene: TRBJ1-4; CDR3aa: CASSPQGTSNEKLFF; CDR3nt: TGTGCCAGCAGCCCACAGGGTACCTCTAATGAAAAACTGTTTTTT